A selection of T cell receptor beta chains follows, all from one sample in a study of human T cells and chemical hapten exposure. TCRdb itself ran the RACE reads through MiXCR, one entry per CDR3 protein. This table has over 100,000 distinct CDR3 sequences, roughly a tenth appearing once. Sequences were derived from whole blood, sampled in connection with sensitization to the hapten diphenylcyclopropenone (DPC). Receptors originate from a woman aged 40 to 50 with alopecia areata. Some clones in this sample may be carry-over from other donors' samples. Each CDR3 is given with its conserved first and last residue. A D gene is named only where the DNA matches it firmly. Only part of the rows carry a size: once, few, many, or a class if the clone is expanded.

d_gene	abundance	v_gene	j_gene	CDR3aa	CDR3nt
NA	NA	TRBV6-1	TRBJ1-1	CASSETDRRRAFF	TGTGCCAGCAGTGAAACAGACAGAAGGAGAGCTTTCTTT
NA	NA	TRBV12-3/TRBV12-4	TRBJ1-5	CASSLVRQPQHF	TGTGCCAGCAGTTTAGTTCGTCAGCCCCAGCATTTT
NA	many	TRBV14	TRBJ2-2	CASSQENREIPGELFF	TGTGCCAGCAGCCAAGAGAACAGGGAAATCCCCGGGGAGCTGTTTTTT
NA	many	TRBV3-1	TRBJ1-1	CASSQGTGAQAFF	TGTGCCAGCAGCCAAGGGACCGGGGCCCAAGCTTTCTTT
TRBD2	few	TRBV12-5	TRBJ2-3	CASGLGSSGGADTQYF	TGTGCTAGTGGTTTGGGATCTAGCGGGGGTGCAGATACGCAGTATTTT
NA	many	TRBV4-2	TRBJ2-7	CASSQTGVSYEQYF	TGTGCCAGCAGCCAAACGGGGGTCTCCTACGAGCAGTACTTC
NA	NA	TRBV5-1	TRBJ2-7	CASSFEAYEQYF	TGCGCCAGCAGCTTCGAAGCCTACGAGCAGTACTTC
TRBD1	many	TRBV11-2	TRBJ2-7	CASSGDRGRIRGF	TGTGCCAGCAGCGGGGACAGGGGGCGGATTCGGGGCTTC
NA	many	TRBV18	TRBJ2-1	CASSPPGLAIHEQFF	TGTGCCAGCTCACCCCCCGGCCTAGCTATACATGAGCAGTTCTTC
TRBD1	many	TRBV2	TRBJ2-1	CASSTSPYPGGDEQFF	TGTGCCAGCAGTACGAGTCCTTACCCAGGGGGCGATGAGCAGTTCTTC
NA	many	TRBV7-3	TRBJ2-1	CASSLRIENEQFF	TGTGCCAGCAGCTTAAGGATTGAGAATGAGCAGTTCTTC
NA	NA	TRBV25-1	TRBJ2-2	CASSESYRAAGELFF	TGTGCCAGCAGTGAATCGTACAGGGCAGCCGGGGAGCTGTTTTTT
NA	NA	TRBV14	TRBJ2-7	CASSQGPEQYF	TGTGCCAGCAGCCAGGGCCCCGAGCAGTACTTC
NA	many	TRBV6-6	TRBJ2-3	CASKPYLTVPSTDTQYF	TGTGCCAGCAAACCGTACCTAACAGTCCCGAGCACAGATACGCAGTATTTT
TRBD2	NA	TRBV6-1	TRBJ2-2	CASSKAVAGNTGELFF	TGTGCCAGCAGTAAGGCGGTAGCGGGGAACACCGGGGAGCTGTTTTTT
NA	NA	TRBV9	TRBJ2-3	CASSPYGRITDTQYF	TGTGCCAGCAGCCCGTATGGGCGTATCACCGATACGCAGTATTTT
NA	few	TRBV20-1	TRBJ1-5	CSALLAGYGQPQHF	TGCAGTGCTTTACTTGCAGGGTATGGTCAGCCCCAGCATTTT
NA	NA	TRBV18	TRBJ1-2	CASSPRGQMGYTF	TGTGCCAGCTCCCCTCGAGGTCAAATGGGCTACACCTTC
NA	few	TRBV7-3	TRBJ1-3	CASSPRGPSGNTIYF	TGTGCCAGCAGCCCGAGGGGCCCCTCTGGAAACACCATATATTTT
NA	NA	TRBV21-1	TRBJ1-5	CASTFRDRGPEQPQHF	TGTGCCAGCACCTTCCGGGACAGGGGCCCCGAACAGCCCCAGCATTTT
TRBD1	few	TRBV7-2	TRBJ1-2	CASSPKSGGAYYGYTF	TGTGCCAGCAGCCCAAAGTCAGGGGGCGCTTACTATGGCTACACCTTC
TRBD1	many	TRBV27	TRBJ2-2	CASSPYSRTGESTGELFF	TGTGCCAGCAGTCCCTACTCCCGGACAGGGGAGAGCACCGGGGAGCTGTTTTTT
NA	few	TRBV5-1	TRBJ1-2	CASSLDPGDVDGYTF	TGCGCCAGCAGCTTGGATCCGGGGGATGTCGATGGCTACACCTTC
TRBD1	few	TRBV7-9	TRBJ2-7	CASSPPGTGDHEQYF	TGTGCCAGCAGCCCCCCCGGGACAGGGGACCACGAGCAGTACTTC
NA	few	TRBV18	TRBJ2-3	CASSPLLAVYFTDTQYF	TGTGCCAGCTCACCTCTATTGGCGGTATATTTCACAGATACGCAGTATTTT
TRBD1	once	TRBV5-1	TRBJ1-2	CASSFEGGGYTF	TGCGCCAGCAGCTTCGAAGGGGGCGGCTACACCTTC
NA	many	TRBV2	TRBJ1-6	CASSYFLGNSPLHF	TGTGCCAGCAGTTACTTTCTGGGGAATTCACCCCTCCACTTT
NA	NA	TRBV11-2	TRBJ2-6	CASSLVGFGANVLTF	TGTGCCAGCAGCTTAGTAGGTTTCGGGGCCAACGTCCTGACTTTC
NA	many	TRBV2	TRBJ2-4	CASSGASLVYF	TGTGCCAGCAGTGGCGCTTCTCTGGTGTACTTC
NA	NA	TRBV5-1	TRBJ1-1	CASSLVGFETEAFF	TGCGCCAGCAGCTTGGTCGGATTCGAGACTGAAGCTTTCTTT
NA	NA	TRBV7-2	TRBJ2-7	CASSLGGGADYEQYF	TGTGCCAGCAGCTTAGGGGGGGGCGCGGACTACGAGCAGTACTTC
TRBD1	NA	TRBV7-2	TRBJ2-1	CASSNRDSDYTGNEQFF	TGTGCCAGCAGCAACCGGGACAGTGATTATACGGGGAATGAGCAGTTCTTC
TRBD2	many	TRBV6-5	TRBJ2-2	CASSSSGGRELFF	TGTGCCAGCAGTTCGTCGGGAGGGAGGGAGCTGTTTTTT